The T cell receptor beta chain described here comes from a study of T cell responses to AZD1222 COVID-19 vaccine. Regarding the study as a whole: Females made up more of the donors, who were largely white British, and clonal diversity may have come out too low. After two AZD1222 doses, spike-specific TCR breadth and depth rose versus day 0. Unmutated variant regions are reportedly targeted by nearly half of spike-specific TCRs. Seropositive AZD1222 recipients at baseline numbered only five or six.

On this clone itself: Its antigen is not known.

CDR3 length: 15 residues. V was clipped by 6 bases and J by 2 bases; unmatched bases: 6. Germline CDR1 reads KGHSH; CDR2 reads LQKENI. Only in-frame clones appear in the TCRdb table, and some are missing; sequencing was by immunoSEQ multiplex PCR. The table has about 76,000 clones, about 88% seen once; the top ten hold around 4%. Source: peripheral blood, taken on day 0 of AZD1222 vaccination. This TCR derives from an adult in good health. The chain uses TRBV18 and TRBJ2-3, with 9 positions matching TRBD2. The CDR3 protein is CASSPSGEYTDTQYF. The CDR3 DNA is TGTGCCAGCTCTCCTAGCGGGGAGTACACAGATACGCAGTATTTT.